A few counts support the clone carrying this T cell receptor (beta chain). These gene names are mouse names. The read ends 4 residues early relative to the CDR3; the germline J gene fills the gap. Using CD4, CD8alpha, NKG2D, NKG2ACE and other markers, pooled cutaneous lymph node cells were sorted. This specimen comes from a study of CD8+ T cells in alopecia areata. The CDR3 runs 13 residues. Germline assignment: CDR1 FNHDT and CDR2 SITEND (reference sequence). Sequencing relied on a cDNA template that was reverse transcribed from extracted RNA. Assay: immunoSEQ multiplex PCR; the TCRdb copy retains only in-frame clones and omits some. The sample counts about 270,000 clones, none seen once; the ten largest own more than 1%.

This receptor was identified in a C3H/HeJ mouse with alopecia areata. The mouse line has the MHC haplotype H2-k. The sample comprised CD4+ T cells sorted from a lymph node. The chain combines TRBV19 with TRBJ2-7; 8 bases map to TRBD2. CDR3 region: CASSIPGGHEQYF. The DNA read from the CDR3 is TGTGCCAGCAGTATTCCTGGGGGGCAT.